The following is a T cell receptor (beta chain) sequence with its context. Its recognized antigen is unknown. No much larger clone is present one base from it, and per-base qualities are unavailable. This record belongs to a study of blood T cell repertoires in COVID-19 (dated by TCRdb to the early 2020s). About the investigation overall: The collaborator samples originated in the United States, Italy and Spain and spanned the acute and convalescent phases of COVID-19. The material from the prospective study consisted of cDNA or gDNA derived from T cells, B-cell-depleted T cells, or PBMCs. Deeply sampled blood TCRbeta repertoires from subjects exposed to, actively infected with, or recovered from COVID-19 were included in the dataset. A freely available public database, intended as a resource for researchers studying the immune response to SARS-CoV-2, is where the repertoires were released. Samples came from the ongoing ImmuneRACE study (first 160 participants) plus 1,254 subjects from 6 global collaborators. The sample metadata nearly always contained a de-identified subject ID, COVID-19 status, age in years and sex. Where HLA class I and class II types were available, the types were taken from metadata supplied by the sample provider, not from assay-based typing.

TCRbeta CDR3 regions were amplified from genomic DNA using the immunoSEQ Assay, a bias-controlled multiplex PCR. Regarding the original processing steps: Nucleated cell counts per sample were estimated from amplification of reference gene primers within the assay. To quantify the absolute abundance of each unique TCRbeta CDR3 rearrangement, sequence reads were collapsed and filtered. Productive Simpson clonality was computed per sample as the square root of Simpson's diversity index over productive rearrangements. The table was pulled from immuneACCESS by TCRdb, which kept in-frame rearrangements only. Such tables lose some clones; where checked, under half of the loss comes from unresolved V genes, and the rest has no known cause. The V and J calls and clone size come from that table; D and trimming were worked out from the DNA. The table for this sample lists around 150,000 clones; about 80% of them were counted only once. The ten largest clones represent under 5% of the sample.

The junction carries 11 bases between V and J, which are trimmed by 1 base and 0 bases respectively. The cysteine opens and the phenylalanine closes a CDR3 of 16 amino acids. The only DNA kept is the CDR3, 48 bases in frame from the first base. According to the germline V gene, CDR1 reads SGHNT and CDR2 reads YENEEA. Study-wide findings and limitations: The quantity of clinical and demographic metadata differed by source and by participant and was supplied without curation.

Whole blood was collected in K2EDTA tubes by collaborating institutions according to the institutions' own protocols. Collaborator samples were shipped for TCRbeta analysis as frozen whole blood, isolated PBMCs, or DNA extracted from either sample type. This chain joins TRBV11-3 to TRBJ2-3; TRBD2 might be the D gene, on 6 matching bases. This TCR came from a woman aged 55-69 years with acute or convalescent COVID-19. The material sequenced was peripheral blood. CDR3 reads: CASSLVGGGSTDTQYF. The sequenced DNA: TGTGCCAGCAGCTTAGTGGGGGGAGGCAGCACAGATACGCAGTATTTT.